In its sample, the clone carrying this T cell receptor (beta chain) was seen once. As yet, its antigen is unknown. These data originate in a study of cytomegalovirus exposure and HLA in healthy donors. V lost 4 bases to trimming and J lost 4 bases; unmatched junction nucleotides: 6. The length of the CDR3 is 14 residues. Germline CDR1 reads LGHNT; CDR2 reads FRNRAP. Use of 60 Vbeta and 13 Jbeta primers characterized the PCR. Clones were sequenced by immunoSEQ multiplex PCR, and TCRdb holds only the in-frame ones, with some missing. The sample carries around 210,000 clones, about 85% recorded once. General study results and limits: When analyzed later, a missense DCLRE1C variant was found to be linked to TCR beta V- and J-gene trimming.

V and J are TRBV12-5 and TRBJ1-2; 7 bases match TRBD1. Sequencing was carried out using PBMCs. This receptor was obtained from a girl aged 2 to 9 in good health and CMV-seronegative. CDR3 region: CASGYPGQPYGYTF. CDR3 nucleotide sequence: TGTGCTAGTGGTTACCCGGGACAGCCCTATGGCTACACCTTC.